Included here is one TCR beta chain sequence, with context. The antigen remains unidentified. The CDR3 spans 15 residues. Germline-derived CDR1 and CDR2 are MNHNY and SVGAGI (reference sequence). Trimming removed 5 bases from V and 4 bases from J; junction bases left unmatched: 7. Primers for the PCR totalled 60 Vbeta and 13 Jbeta. Some clones are missing from TCRdb's copy, which holds only in-frame ones; the method was immunoSEQ multiplex PCR. The sample lists 130,000 to 150,000 clones, 78% seen once, with around 2.9% in the top ten. The sample originates from a study of cytomegalovirus exposure and HLA in healthy donors. Study-level findings and limits: Association of a missense DCLRE1C variant with TCR beta V- and J-gene trimming was reported in a later analysis.

The clonotype comes from a female donor in good health and CMV-seronegative. The sequenced material came from PBMCs. This rearrangement joins TRBV6-6 to TRBJ1-2; 10 bases agree with TRBD1. The DNA of the CDR3 is TGTGCCAGCAGTGACCCGGGACAGGGGAGCTATGGCTACACCTTC. It yields the protein CASSDPGQGSYGYTF.